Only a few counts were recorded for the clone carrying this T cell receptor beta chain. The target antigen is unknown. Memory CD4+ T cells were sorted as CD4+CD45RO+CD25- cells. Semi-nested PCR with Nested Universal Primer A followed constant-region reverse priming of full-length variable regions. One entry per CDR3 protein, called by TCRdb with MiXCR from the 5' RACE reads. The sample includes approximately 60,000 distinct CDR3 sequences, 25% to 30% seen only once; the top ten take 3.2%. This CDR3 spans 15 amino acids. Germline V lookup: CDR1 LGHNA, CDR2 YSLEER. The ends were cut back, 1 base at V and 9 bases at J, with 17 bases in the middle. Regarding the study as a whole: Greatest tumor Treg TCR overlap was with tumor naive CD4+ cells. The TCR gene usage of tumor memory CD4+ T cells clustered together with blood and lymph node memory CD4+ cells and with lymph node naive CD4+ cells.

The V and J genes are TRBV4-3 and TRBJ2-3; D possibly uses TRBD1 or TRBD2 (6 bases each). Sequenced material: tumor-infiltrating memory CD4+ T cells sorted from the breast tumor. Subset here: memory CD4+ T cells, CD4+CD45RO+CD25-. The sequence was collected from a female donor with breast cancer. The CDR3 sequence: CASSQGGTFVGTQYF. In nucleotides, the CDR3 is TGCGCCAGCAGCCAAGGCGGGACATTCGTCGGAACGCAGTATTTT.